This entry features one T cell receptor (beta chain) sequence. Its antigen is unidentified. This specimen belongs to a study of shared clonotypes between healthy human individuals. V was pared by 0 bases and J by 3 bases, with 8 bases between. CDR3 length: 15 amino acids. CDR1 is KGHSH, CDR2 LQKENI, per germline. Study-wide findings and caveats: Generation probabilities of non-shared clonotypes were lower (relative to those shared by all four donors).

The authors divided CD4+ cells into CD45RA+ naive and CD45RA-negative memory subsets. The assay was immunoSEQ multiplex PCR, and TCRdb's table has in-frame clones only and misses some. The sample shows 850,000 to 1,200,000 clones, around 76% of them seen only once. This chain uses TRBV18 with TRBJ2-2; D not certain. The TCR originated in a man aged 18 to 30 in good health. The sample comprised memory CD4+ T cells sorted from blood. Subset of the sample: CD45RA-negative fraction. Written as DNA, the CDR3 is TGTGCCAGCTCACCACCGGCGATCTACACCGGGGAGCTGTTTTTT. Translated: CASSPPAIYTGELFF.